The 20 T cell receptor beta chains reported below all come from one sample, sequenced in a study of T cell changes during pregnancy in multiple sclerosis. Assay: immunoSEQ multiplex PCR; the TCRdb copy retains only in-frame clones and omits some. The table includes about 70,000 clones, 80% to 95% detected once. The sequencing here drew on CD4+ T cells from peripheral blood mononuclear cells, taken after pregnancy. These receptors came from a female donor with multiple sclerosis, enrolled in a pregnancy study.

The chain employs TRBV7-9 and TRBJ2-5; TRBD1 is a possible D gene (7 bases). Looked up from germline, CDR1 is SEHNR and CDR2 is FQNEAQ (reference sequence). The CDR3 sequence is 16 residues long. The V end was cut by 5 bases, the J end by 4 bases, with 20 bases between. The CDR3 nucleotides read TGTGCCAGCAGCGTATGGACAGGTGGAGGGCTAGAGACCCAGTACTTC. Its protein product is CASSVWTGGGLETQYF.

J is TRBJ1-1 and V is TRBV19; 8 bases align to TRBD1. Losses at the gene ends were 3 bases for V and 2 bases for J; bases not matched to a gene: 8. The CDR3 spans 16 residues. From germline, CDR1 is LNHDA and CDR2 SQIVND (reference sequence). Written as DNA, the CDR3 is TGTGCCAGTAGTATCCCCCGGACAGGGACCAACACTGAAGCTTTCTTT. Translating gives CASSIPRTGTNTEAFF.

The V gene is TRBV5-1, the J gene TRBJ2-1; 10 bases map to TRBD1. This CDR3 contains 15 residues. Germline lookup yields CDR1 SGHRS and CDR2 YFSETQ. Trimming cost V 4 bases and J 7 bases; bases outside gene matches: 8. CDR3 in amino acids: CASSPLGQGQNEQFF. Here the CDR3 DNA reads TGCGCCAGCAGCCCCCTGGGACAGGGGCAAAATGAGCAGTTCTTC.

The V gene is TRBV15, the J gene TRBJ2-2; D uncertain. V was clipped by 0 bases and J by 6 bases, with 8 bases between them. The CDR3 extends over 14 amino acids. Germline CDR1 LNHNV, CDR2 YYDKDF (reference sequence). For the CDR3, the DNA is TGTGCCACCAGCAGAGATAGAACCGCCGGGGAGCTGTTTTTT. Encoded protein: CATSRDRTAGELFF.

The V gene is TRBV5-5, the J gene TRBJ2-5, with 8 bases fitting TRBD1. The CDR3 is 19 residues long. J gave up 2 bases and V 3 bases, and 18 bases lay outside the gene matches. From germline, CDR1 is SGHKS and CDR2 YYEKEE (reference sequence). The CDR3 sequence is CASSSRTGSFRLLQETQYF. In nucleotides, the CDR3 is TGTGCCAGCAGCTCAAGGACAGGGAGTTTTAGGCTGCTTCAAGAGACCCAGTACTTC.

V gene TRBV18 combines with J gene TRBJ2-7; D may be TRBD2 (5 bases). Trimming left V 3 bases short and J 6 bases short, with 12 bases between. The CDR3 runs 13 residues. Germline loops: CDR1 KGHSH, CDR2 LQKENI. In DNA, the CDR3 is TGTGCCAGCTCACCTTCCGGGGAACGCGAGCAGTACTTC. It translates to CASSPSGEREQYF. Filled out from reference TRBV18 and TRBJ2-7, the complete variable domain reads NAGVMQNPRHLVRRRGQEARLRCSPMKGHSHVYWYRQLPEEGLKFMVYLQKENIIDESGMPKERFSAEFPKEGPSILRIQQVVRGDSAAYFCASSPSGEREQYFGPGTRLTVT.

Here the CDR3 DNA reads TGTGCCAGTAGGGGCTCGGGACAGGGCACAGATACGCAGTATTTT. The encoded protein is CASRGSGQGTDTQYF. This chain uses TRBV19 with TRBJ2-3; the match to TRBD1 covers 8 bases. With V trimmed by 6 bases and J by 1 base, 6 bases remained unmatched. The CDR3 runs 15 residues. Germline lookup yields CDR1 LNHDA and CDR2 SQIVND (reference sequence).

CDR3 sequence reads: CASSDFMTGFYGYTF. CDR3 nucleotides: TGTGCCAGCAGTGACTTCATGACAGGGTTCTATGGCTACACCTTC. This chain connects TRBV25-1 to TRBJ1-2, with TRBD1 identical over 7 bases. CDR3 length: 15 amino acids. Trimming cost V 3 bases and J 4 bases; bases outside gene matches: 8. Looked up from germline, CDR1 is MGHDK and CDR2 is SYGVNS.

This clone came up a few times. The chain has TRBV7-8 and TRBJ1-5, with D hard to call. The ends were cut back, 3 bases at V and 5 bases at J, with 8 bases in the middle. The CDR3 totals 13 residues. Germline V gene data show CDR1 as SGHVS and CDR2 as FQNEAQ. The CDR3 bases are TGTGCCAGCAGCTTTCAGGTAGATCAGCCCCAGCATTTT. Its protein product is CASSFQVDQPQHF.

This chain uses TRBV6-1 with TRBJ1-6; D unresolved. V lost 4 bases to trimming and J lost 7 bases, with 17 bases between them. This CDR3 has 16 amino acids. CDR1 MNHNS and CDR2 SASEGT come from the germline V gene. CDR3 protein: CASSGGPLLGNSPLHF. The CDR3 DNA sequence: TGTGCCAGCAGTGGAGGCCCTCTTTTAGGAAATTCACCCCTCCACTTT.

The gene calls are TRBV19 and TRBJ2-3, with TRBD1 identical over 7 bases. CDR1 and CDR2 (germline): LNHDA, SQIVND (reference sequence). CDR3 length: 15 residues. Trimming removed 7 bases from V and 4 bases from J; junction bases left unmatched: 11. CDR3 sequence reads: CASKVARGSSDTQYF. The CDR3 DNA reads as TGTGCCAGTAAAGTGGCCAGGGGGTCGTCAGATACGCAGTATTTT.

The rearrangement uses TRBV28 and TRBJ1-2; 7 bases are a match to TRBD1. The CDR3 has 15 amino acids. V shed 6 bases and J 5 bases; nucleotides not matched to a gene: 12. Looked up from germline, CDR1 is MDHEN and CDR2 is SYDVKM. In nucleotides, the CDR3 is TGTGCCAGCAGCCTAAATGGACAGGCAAGTTATGGCTACACCTTC. It yields the protein CASSLNGQASYGYTF.

V usage is TRBV18 and J usage is TRBJ2-3; a weak D match, TRBD1 (5 bases). CDR1 KGHSH and CDR2 LQKENI come from the germline V gene. The V end lost 0 bases, the J end lost 5 bases, and 12 bases lay between the germline ends. CDR3 length equals 15 residues. The CDR3 here is CASSPPGQVQDTQYF. The CDR3 DNA is TGTGCCAGCTCACCACCGGGGCAGGTTCAAGATACGCAGTATTTT.

The chain couples TRBV19 to TRBJ2-2; TRBD1 aligns across 10 bases. The CDR3 extends over 14 amino acids. After removal of 3 bases from V and 8 bases from J, the junction contained 3 bases not matched to a gene. Germline V gives CDR1 LNHDA, CDR2 SQIVND (reference sequence). The CDR3 DNA reads as TGTGCCAGTAGTATGGGACAGGGGACTGGGGAGCTGTTTTTT. It specifies CASSMGQGTGELFF.

Comments on this clone: A read error may produce the germline difference seen at one junction end. The chain links TRBV2 to TRBJ1-5; 7 bases line up with TRBD1. There are 15 residues in the CDR3. Per germline, CDR1 SNHLY and CDR2 FYNNEI. The CDR3 sequence: CASREDRARNQPQHF. In DNA form, the CDR3 reads TGTGCCAGCAGGGAAGACAGGGCTCGCAATCAGCCCCAGCATTTT.

The V call is TRBV29-1, the J call TRBJ2-1, with a possible D match to TRBD2 (5 bases). CDR1 is SQVTM and CDR2 is ANQGSEA in the germline V gene. V dropped 5 bases and J dropped 4 bases, with 9 bases sitting between them. The CDR3 has 12 amino acids. The CDR3 coding sequence is TGCAGCGTTTCTCCGGGGTACAATGAGCAGTTCTTC. Translating it yields CSVSPGYNEQFF.

The rearrangement joins TRBV27 to TRBJ2-2; D is perhaps TRBD1 (5 bases). V was shortened by 6 bases and J by 0 bases, with 20 bases between the two germline ends. The CDR3 loop spans 18 amino acids. CDR1 MNHEY and CDR2 SMNVEV come from the germline V gene (reference sequence). The CDR3 is CASSHRPPTAANTGELFF. Written as DNA, the CDR3 is TGTGCCAGCAGCCATCGGCCCCCGACAGCAGCGAACACCGGGGAGCTGTTTTTT.

The chain uses TRBV19 and TRBJ1-2; unclear D gene. This CDR3 is 13 amino acids long. The germline V gene has CDR1 LNHDA and CDR2 SQIVND (reference sequence). Deletions cut 5 bases from V and 4 bases from J, with 11 bases between. CDR3 sequence reads: CASSLDGLYGYTF. As DNA, the CDR3 is TGTGCCAGTAGTTTGGACGGACTCTATGGCTACACCTTC.

The rearrangement joins TRBV11-2 to TRBJ2-7; no clear D. Germline V gene lookup returns CDR1 SGHAT and CDR2 FQNNGV. The CDR3 covers 14 residues. Deletions cut 1 base from V and 1 base from J, with 8 bases between. CDR3: CASSLVAGSYEQYF. The CDR3 region has the DNA TGTGCCAGCAGCTTAGTCGCCGGGTCCTACGAGCAGTACTTC.

The rearrangement uses TRBV18 and TRBJ1-2, with D uncertain. The germline V and J ends were trimmed by 3 bases and 3 bases, with 8 bases remaining between them. CDR3 length: 13 residues. Germline assignment: CDR1 KGHSH and CDR2 LQKENI. The CDR3 loop is CASSPGEDYGYTF. The DNA of the CDR3 is TGTGCCAGCTCACCCGGGGAGGACTATGGCTACACCTTC.